A selection of T cell receptor beta chains follows, all from one sample in a study of blood T cells in healthy people across ages. A single record per CDR3 protein comes from TCRdb applying MiXCR to the 5' RACE reads. This repertoire shows under 2,000,000 distinct CDR3 sequences, around half found once; its top ten account for around 2.1%. Sequencing was carried out using blood. The receptors stem from a woman aged 35 to 49 in good health. Each CDR3 is given with its conserved first and last residue. Fields, in order: V gene, D gene, J gene, clone size, CDR3 protein. D genes are given only for firm matches. Not every row has a clone size; where given, it reads once, few, many or a size class.

TRBV10-3	NA	TRBJ2-7	NA	CAISSQIYEQYF
TRBV20-1	NA	TRBJ1-4	NA	CSARRGSLNEKLFF
TRBV20-1	TRBD2	TRBJ2-5	few	CSATGTSLETQYF
TRBV20-1	NA	TRBJ2-2	NA	CSARYGTNTGELFF
TRBV24-1	TRBD2	TRBJ2-1	few	CATSDSLAGGLLNEQFF
TRBV6-1	TRBD2	TRBJ2-5	NA	CASSINRGLAGIETQYF
TRBV12-3/TRBV12-4	NA	TRBJ2-1	NA	CASVPRGGLEQFF
TRBV3-1	NA	TRBJ1-2	NA	CASSQVRGGYGYGYTF
TRBV7-9	TRBD1	TRBJ1-5	NA	CASSPTGARPQHF
TRBV15	NA	TRBJ1-2	once	CATSRDSGGGYTF
TRBV3-1	TRBD1	TRBJ2-1	NA	CASSYHNLGTGFYNEQFF
TRBV4-3	NA	TRBJ2-1	NA	CVSSPQLQYNEQFF
TRBV15	NA	TRBJ2-5	many	CATRGVQETQYF
TRBV13	TRBD1	TRBJ1-4	NA	CASSSRGTVTFEKPFF
TRBV29-1	NA	TRBJ2-3	NA	CSTSHREGDTQYF
TRBV11-2	TRBD1	TRBJ2-1	NA	CASTPTGTGDIFSYNEQFF
TRBV9	TRBD2	TRBJ2-1	NA	CASSGRGVSYNEQFF
TRBV3-1	NA	TRBJ1-1	NA	CASSHYPRGNRVTEAFF
TRBV20-1	TRBD2	TRBJ2-7	NA	CSARDPWTSGGYEQYF
TRBV9	NA	TRBJ1-2	many	CASSVVRGGYTF
TRBV29-1	NA	TRBJ2-1	NA	CSASGLGHNNEQFF
TRBV7-8	TRBD2	TRBJ2-1	NA	CASSMISGGVGEQFF
TRBV29-1	TRBD1	TRBJ2-1	NA	CSVEDRSGYNEQFF
TRBV6-5	TRBD1	TRBJ2-6	NA	CASSYLDRGLSGANVLTF
TRBV7-9	NA	TRBJ2-1	NA	CASTQDWGRRQGEQFF
TRBV5-4	NA	TRBJ2-5	once	CASSLKQGVQETQYF
TRBV15	TRBD2	TRBJ2-3	few	CATSRGLAGGPLDTQYF
TRBV6-1	TRBD1	TRBJ2-3	NA	CASSEEGTGAGDTQYF